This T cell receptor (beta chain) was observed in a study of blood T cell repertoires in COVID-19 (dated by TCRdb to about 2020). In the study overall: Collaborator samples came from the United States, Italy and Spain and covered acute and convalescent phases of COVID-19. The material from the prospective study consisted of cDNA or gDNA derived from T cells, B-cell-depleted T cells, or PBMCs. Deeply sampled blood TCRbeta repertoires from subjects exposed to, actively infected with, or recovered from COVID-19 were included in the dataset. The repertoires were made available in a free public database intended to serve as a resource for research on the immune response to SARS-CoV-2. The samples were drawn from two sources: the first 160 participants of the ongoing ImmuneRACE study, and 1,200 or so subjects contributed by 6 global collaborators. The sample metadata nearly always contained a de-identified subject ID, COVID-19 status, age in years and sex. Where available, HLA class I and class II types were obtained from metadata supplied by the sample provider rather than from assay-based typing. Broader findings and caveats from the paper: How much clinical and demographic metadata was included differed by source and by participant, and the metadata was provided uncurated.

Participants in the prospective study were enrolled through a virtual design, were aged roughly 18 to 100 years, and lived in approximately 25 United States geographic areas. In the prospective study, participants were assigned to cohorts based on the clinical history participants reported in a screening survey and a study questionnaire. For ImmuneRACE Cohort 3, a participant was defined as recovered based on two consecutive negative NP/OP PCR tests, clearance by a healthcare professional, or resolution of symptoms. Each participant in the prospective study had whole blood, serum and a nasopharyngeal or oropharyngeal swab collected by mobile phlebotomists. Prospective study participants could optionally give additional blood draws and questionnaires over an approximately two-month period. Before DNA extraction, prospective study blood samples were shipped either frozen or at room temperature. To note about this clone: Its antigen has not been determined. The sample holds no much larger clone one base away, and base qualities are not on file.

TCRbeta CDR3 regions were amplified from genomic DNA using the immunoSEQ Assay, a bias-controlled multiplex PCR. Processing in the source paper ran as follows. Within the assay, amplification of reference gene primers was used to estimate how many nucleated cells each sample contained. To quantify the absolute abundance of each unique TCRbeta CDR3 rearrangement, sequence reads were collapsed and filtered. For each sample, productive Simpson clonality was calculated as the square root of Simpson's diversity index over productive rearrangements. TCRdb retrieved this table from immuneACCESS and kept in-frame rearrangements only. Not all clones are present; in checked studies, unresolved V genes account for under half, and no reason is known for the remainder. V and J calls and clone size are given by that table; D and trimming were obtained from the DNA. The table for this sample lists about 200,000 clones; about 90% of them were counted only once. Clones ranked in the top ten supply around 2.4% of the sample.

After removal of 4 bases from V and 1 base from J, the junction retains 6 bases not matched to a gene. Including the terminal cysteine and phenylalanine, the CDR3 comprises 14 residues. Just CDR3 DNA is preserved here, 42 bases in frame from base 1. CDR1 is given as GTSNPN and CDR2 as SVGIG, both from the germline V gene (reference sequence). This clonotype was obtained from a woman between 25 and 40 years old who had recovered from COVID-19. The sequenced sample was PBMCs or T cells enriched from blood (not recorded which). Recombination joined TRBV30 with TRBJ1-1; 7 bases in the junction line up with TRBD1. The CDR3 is CAWNHGQANTEAFF. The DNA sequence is TGTGCCTGGAATCATGGACAGGCGAACACTGAAGCTTTCTTT.